This T cell receptor (beta chain) was observed in a study of T-cell memory formation after mild COVID-19. At the level of the study: Largely, TCR clusters stayed within a single donor.

Using constant-segment primers, 5'RACE produced TCR alpha and TCR beta cDNA libraries carrying sample barcodes and UMIs. MiXCR, run by TCRdb on the 5' RACE reads, gives a single entry per CDR3 protein. The sample carries hundreds of thousands of distinct CDR3 sequences, 15% to 20% recorded once. Germline loops: CDR1 LGHDT, CDR2 YNNKEL (reference sequence). Trimming left V 1 base short and J 5 bases short, with 23 bases between. The CDR3 contains 18 residues. The rearrangement uses TRBV3-1 and TRBJ2-5; no clear D. The receptor was isolated from an adult woman who had mild COVID-19 (a few samples of this study predate the infection). Cell type and time point are not known. The source material was PBMCs or a T cell subset sorted from them (not recorded which). The DNA for the CDR3 is TGTGCCAGCAGCCAAGGAATGGATAGGGCAGGCTCGTGGGAGACCCAGTACTTC. It encodes CASSQGMDRAGSWETQYF.